This T cell receptor (beta chain) was identified in a study of human thymus T cells. The thymus was resected at corrective cardiac surgery. TCRdb's table, derived via immunoSEQ multiplex PCR, lists solely in-frame clones and lacks some. The table lists tens of thousands of clones, 95% of them singletons. The CDR3 is 14 amino acids. Trimming took 1 base from V and 6 from J, leaving 11 bases between them. Germline values: CDR1 LNHNV, CDR2 YYDKDF (reference sequence). General study points: What related research reported was that thymic repertoires overlapped highly among unrelated individuals.

As regards this clone: Antigen unknown.

The sample consisted of thymus tissue. V and J are TRBV15 and TRBJ2-3; perhaps TRBD2 as D (5 bases). This receptor was obtained from a girl in the first two years of life with a congenital heart defect but otherwise immunologically healthy. The chain's CDR3 is CATSRAGMVDTQYF. In DNA form, the CDR3 reads TGTGCCACCAGCAGAGCCGGGATGGTGGATACGCAGTATTTT.